The entry below gives a single T cell receptor beta chain sequence along with its context. This specimen comes from a study of blood T cell repertoires in COVID-19. Study details: Some COVID-19 samples were acute and others convalescent; all came from the United States, Italy and Spain. Sources were T cells, B-cell-depleted T cells, or PBMCs; the material itself was cDNA or gDNA.

In the original workflow: From reference gene primer amplification, estimates of nucleated cell counts were derived. Clones were read by immunoSEQ multiplex PCR, and TCRdb kept only the in-frame ones, dropping some. V, J and clone size derive from that table, while D and trimming were established from the DNA sequence. Of about 200,000 clones listed, about 94% are singletons. Germline-derived CDR1 and CDR2 are DFQATT and SNEGSKA (reference sequence). The CDR3 runs to 11 residues. Patients of the Seattle cohort, enrolled during active infection, were followed longitudinally. The TCR originated in a man aged 55 to 70 with COVID-19, enrolled during active disease. The sample taken for sequencing was peripheral blood. The V and J genes are TRBV20-1 and TRBJ2-7; D call uncertain. The CDR3 reads CSLSRTYEQYF. In DNA form, the CDR3 reads TGCAGCCTTTCGCGGACCTACGAGCAGTACTTC.